These 27 T cell receptor beta chains were sequenced from one sample in a study of CD8+CD57+ T cells in acquired aplastic anemia. TCR beta VDJ and CDR3 profiling used genomic DNA as template. MiXCR, applied by TCRdb to the reads, yields one record per CDR3 protein. The sample holds around 190,000 distinct CDR3 sequences, 48% seen once. Before being chosen for sequencing, patients had shown CD8+CD57+ cell expansion by flow cytometry. Sequencing was done on a sample of sorted CD4+, CD8+, or CD8+CD57+ T cells (not recorded which) from PBMCs. The receptors were sampled from a human donor with aplastic anemia.

The chain links TRBV11-2 to TRBJ2-1; weak D call: TRBD1 (6 bases). This CDR3 region has 15 residues. The germline gives CDR1 SGHAT, CDR2 FQNNGV. V gave up 3 bases and J gave up 0 bases, with 9 bases separating them. The DNA of the CDR3 is TGTGCCAGCAGCTTCGACAGGAGCTCCTACAATGAGCAGTTCTTC. Its translation: CASSFDRSSYNEQFF.

On this clonotype: This may arise from a read error, as a much more abundant clone is one base away. This sequence joins TRBV9 and TRBJ2-1, with D perhaps given as TRBD1 or TRBD2 (5 bases each). The CDR3 has 14 amino acids. CDR1 is SGDLS and CDR2 is YYNGEE in the germline V gene. In DNA form, the CDR3 reads TGTGCCAGCAGTAGACTACTTCTGGACAATGGGCAGTTCTTC. Protein sequence: CASSRLLLDNGQFF. The full variable domain, rest sourced from reference TRBV9 and TRBJ2-1, is DSGVTQTPKHLITATGQRVTLRCSPRSGDLSVYWYQQSLDQGLQFLIQYYNGEERAKGNILERFSAQQFPDLHSELNLSSLELGDSALYFCASSRLLLDNGQFFGPGTRLTVL.

A word on this clonotype: One end of the junction varies from germline; a read error may be responsible. The genes are TRBV3-1 and TRBJ1-1, with D possibly being TRBD1 (6 bases). The germline CDR1 and CDR2 sequences are LGHDT and YNNKEL (reference sequence). This CDR3 is 13 amino acids long. The CDR3 DNA is TGTGCCAGCAGCCAAGACGGGGACACTGACGCTTTCTTT. Translation gives CASSQDGDTDAFF.

This clonotype has a single count. V usage is TRBV2 and J usage is TRBJ2-2; tentatively, D is TRBD1 (5 bases). The CDR3 consists of 13 residues. The V and J ends lost 3 bases and 7 bases respectively, with 9 bases between them. Germline lookup yields CDR1 SNHLY and CDR2 FYNNEI. The CDR3 nucleotides are TGTGCCAGCAGTGACAGGGATGGCGGGGAGCTGTTTTTT. It encodes CASSDRDGGELFF. The full variable domain, with the rest looked up from reference TRBV2 and TRBJ2-2, is EPEVTQTPSHQVTQMGQEVILRCVPISNHLYFYWYRQILGQKVEFLVSFYNNEISEKSEIFDDQFSVERPDGSNFTLKIRSTKLEDSAMYFCASSDRDGGELFFGEGSRLTVL.

Points on this clonotype: This clone may be a read error of a much larger clone one base away. This chain uses TRBV12-3 or TRBV12-4 with TRBJ1-1; TRBD1 aligns across 7 bases. The CDR3 has 15 amino acids. The CDR3 DNA reads as TGTGCCAGCAGGCCCTCGACAGGGCCGAACACTGGAGCTTTCTTT. Translated: CASRPSTGPNTGAFF.

This clonotype was observed at least ten times. This chain connects TRBV5-1 to TRBJ2-7, with TRBD2 matching 10 bases. The CDR3 has 16 residues. The V gene's germline CDR1 is SGHRS and CDR2 YFSETQ. J gave up 4 bases and V 0 bases, and 7 bases lay outside the gene matches. As DNA, the CDR3 is TGCGCCAGCAGCTTGGAAGCAGCGGGGGGGCAGTACGAGCAGTACTTC. Its translation: CASSLEAAGGQYEQYF.

This clonotype was recorded once. The rearrangement uses TRBV10-3 and TRBJ2-1; TRBD2 matches 15 bases. The J call could be wrong; TRBJ2-7 is a better fit for the DNA end. Germline lookup yields CDR1 ENHRY and CDR2 SYGVKD. The CDR3 extends over 17 amino acids. The DNA for the CDR3 is TGTGCCATCAGAATGGGACTAGCGGGAGGATCGAGGAATGAGCAGTACTTC. Translation gives CAIRMGLAGGSRNEQYF.

This clonotype came up many times. The DNA for the CDR3 is TGCAGTGCTGAGGGGACTAGCGGGGTCACAGATACGCAGTATTTT. Its translation: CSAEGTSGVTDTQYF. This sequence joins TRBV20-1 and TRBJ2-3; 13 bases are shared with TRBD2. The CDR3 length is 15 residues. Trimming removed 5 bases from V and 2 bases from J; junction bases left unmatched: 4. CDR1 and CDR2 from the germline V gene are DFQATT and SNEGSKA (reference sequence).

In the case of this clonotype: A clone one base away is much larger, so this may be a read error. The gene calls are TRBV4-1 and TRBJ1-2; 8 positions agree with TRBD1. The germline CDR1 and CDR2 sequences are MGHRA and YSYEKL. The CDR3 runs to 15 residues. The CDR3 protein is CAGSQGAGGRYGYTF. The CDR3 region has the DNA TGCGCCGGCAGCCAAGGGGCAGGGGGCAGGTATGGCTACACCTTC.

The chain employs TRBV24-1 and TRBJ2-3, with D hard to call. This CDR3 contains 16 residues. Trimming removed 3 bases at V and 0 bases at J, with 12 bases between. Germline lookup yields CDR1 KGHDR and CDR2 SFDVKD. In nucleotides, the CDR3 is TGTGCCACCAGTGATAAGTTGACACCGAGCACAGATACGCAGTATTTT. Translated, it gives CATSDKLTPSTDTQYF.

J is TRBJ2-6 and V is TRBV7-9, with 7 bases matching TRBD1. The CDR3 contains 16 residues. Germline lookup yields CDR1 SEHNR and CDR2 FQNEAQ (reference sequence). V was clipped by 5 bases and J by 0 bases; unmatched bases: 4. The CDR3 spells CASSQGTASGANVLTF. CDR3 nucleotide sequence: TGTGCCAGCAGCCAAGGGACAGCCTCTGGGGCCAACGTCCTGACTTTC.

The chain links TRBV10-2 to TRBJ1-1; possibly TRBD1 for D (6 bases). V was cut by 2 bases and J by 5 bases, with 18 bases left in between. Germline CDR1 and CDR2: WSHSY and SAAADI. The CDR3 is 16 amino acids. CDR3 in amino acids: CASSEPNRVKGTEAFF. DNA for the CDR3: TGCGCCAGCAGTGAGCCCAACAGGGTAAAGGGGACTGAAGCTTTCTTT.

This clonotype was detected ten times or more. CDR3 nucleotide sequence: TGTGCCAGCAGTTTGGGGGGATCAAACACTGAAGCTTTCTTT. Protein: CASSLGGSNTEAFF. This chain connects TRBV6-5 to TRBJ1-1, with a tentative D call TRBD1 (5 bases). Germline values: CDR1 MNHEY, CDR2 SVGAGI. V was shortened by 4 bases and J by 2 bases, with 11 bases between the two germline ends. The CDR3 is 14 residues long.

This clonotype was seen ten or more times. This CDR3 is CASSMTSGGNYEQYF. CDR3 in DNA: TGTGCCAGTAGTATGACTAGCGGGGGGAACTACGAGCAGTACTTC. V gene TRBV19 combines with J gene TRBJ2-7, with TRBD2 matching over 13 bases. V gave up 3 bases and J gave up 3 bases; unmatched junction bases: 2. Per germline, CDR1 LNHDA and CDR2 SQIVND (reference sequence). CDR3 length: 15 amino acids.

This chain connects TRBV20-1 to TRBJ2-3; 11 nucleotides line up with TRBD2. This CDR3 is built from 17 residues. Germline V gene data show CDR1 as DFQATT and CDR2 as SNEGSKA (reference sequence). The junction had 5 bases not matched to a gene; V was cut back by 0 bases and J by 0 bases. CDR3 nucleotides: TGCAGTGCTAGAGATGGCCGGACTAGCGGGAGCACAGATACGCAGTATTTT. It specifies CSARDGRTSGSTDTQYF.

The rearrangement links TRBV2 to TRBJ1-2; D is uncertain. The CDR3 sequence is 13 residues long. The germline CDR1 and CDR2 sequences are SNHLY and FYNNEI. Between the trimmed V and J ends, which lost 6 bases and 7 bases, there was a span of 15 bases. Here the CDR3 DNA reads TGTGCCAGCAGAGAGGACCGTAGCATTGGCTACACCTTC. This sequence encodes CASREDRSIGYTF.

This clonotype was observed a few times. V gene TRBV3-1 combines with J gene TRBJ2-5; TRBD2 might be the D (7 bases). The CDR3 consists of 16 residues. The germline V gene encodes CDR1 LGHDT and CDR2 YNNKEL (reference sequence). Trimming pared 6 bases from V and 4 bases from J, leaving 21 bases between. This chain's CDR3 is CASSLRGARRGETQYF. In DNA form, the CDR3 reads TGTGCCAGCAGTCTCCGGGGGGCCCGGAGGGGAGAGACCCAGTACTTC.

This rearrangement joins TRBV2 to TRBJ2-5; weak D call: TRBD1 (5 bases). The germline V gene encodes CDR1 SNHLY and CDR2 FYNNEI. The germline V and J ends were trimmed by 1 base and 5 bases, with 14 bases remaining between them. The CDR3 covers 15 residues. The chain's CDR3 is CASSEVQAGWETQYF. Here the CDR3 DNA reads TGTGCCAGCAGTGAAGTCCAGGCAGGGTGGGAGACCCAGTACTTC. Filled out from reference TRBV2 and TRBJ2-5, the complete variable domain reads EPEVTQTPSHQVTQMGQEVILRCVPISNHLYFYWYRQILGQKVEFLVSFYNNEISEKSEIFDDQFSVERPDGSNFTLKIRSTKLEDSAMYFCASSEVQAGWETQYFGPGTRLLVL.

This rearrangement joins TRBV5-8 to TRBJ1-4; 8 bases fit TRBD1. V lost 3 bases to trimming and J lost 6 bases; unmatched junction nucleotides: 7. Germline V lookup: CDR1 SGHTS, CDR2 YDEGEE. There are 15 residues in the CDR3. The CDR3 DNA follows: TGTGCCAGCAGCTCGACAGGGGTTTTGCATGAAAAACTGTTTTTT. This codes for CASSSTGVLHEKLFF. The full variable domain, completed using reference TRBV5-8 and TRBJ1-4, is EAGVTQSPTHLIKTRGQQATLRCSPISGHTSVYWYQQALGLGLQFLLWYDEGEERNRGNFPPRFSGRQFPNYSSELNVNALELEDSALYLCASSSTGVLHEKLFFGSGTQLSVL.

This clonotype appeared many times. The gene calls are TRBV7-2 and TRBJ2-1; D assignment may be TRBD1 or TRBD2 (6 bases each). Germline assignment: CDR1 SGHTA and CDR2 FQGNSA. This CDR3 is 15 amino acids long. V lost 5 bases and J 8 bases, leaving 19 bases between the germline ends. This chain's CDR3 is CASSLDWGARDEQFF. The CDR3 nucleotides read TGTGCCAGCAGCCTGGACTGGGGGGCCCGGGATGAGCAGTTCTTC.

The chain links TRBV15 to TRBJ2-3, with D possibly matching TRBD2 (5 bases). The CDR3 contains 11 residues. From germline, CDR1 is LNHNV and CDR2 YYDKDF (reference sequence). With 5 bases removed from V and 9 bases from J, the gap between germline ends came to 9 bases. The CDR3 loop is CATSPGGTQYF. The CDR3 DNA follows: TGTGCCACCAGCCCAGGAGGCACGCAGTATTTT.

This clonotype was seen a single time. This chain joins TRBV12-3 or TRBV12-4 and TRBJ1-1; TRBD1 is a possible D gene (5 bases). The CDR3 totals 14 residues. V was shortened by 8 bases and J by 2 bases, with 15 bases between the two germline ends. The CDR3: CASGTTGRNTEAFF. Written as DNA, the CDR3 is TGTGCCAGCGGGACCACAGGACGTAACACTGAAGCTTTCTTT.

The chain joins TRBV11-1 to TRBJ2-3; D gene ambiguous. The CDR3 is made up of 15 amino acids. The germline V gene has CDR1 SGHAT and CDR2 FQDESV (reference sequence). V lost 3 bases to trimming and J lost 1 base, with 11 bases between them. CDR3 sequence: CASSLVGFGTDTQYF. CDR3 bases: TGTGCCAGCAGCTTGGTGGGGTTCGGCACAGATACGCAGTATTTT.

This clonotype was seen repeatedly, ten times or more. J is TRBJ2-7 and V is TRBV5-4, with D tentatively TRBD1 (7 bases). Germline assignment: CDR1 SGHNT and CDR2 YYREEE (reference sequence). Trimming removed 2 bases from V and 7 bases from J, with 16 bases in between. The CDR3 has 14 residues. Written as DNA, the CDR3 is TGTGCCAGCAGCTTAAATGAGGGGGCGGGGGAGCAGTACTTC. Translated, it gives CASSLNEGAGEQYF. The whole variable domain, remainder taken from reference TRBV5-4 and TRBJ2-7, is ETGVTQSPTHLIKTRGQQVTLRCSSQSGHNTVSWYQQALGQGPQFIFQYYREEENGRGNFPPRFSGLQFPNYSSELNVNALELDDSALYLCASSLNEGAGEQYFGPGTRLTVT.

V gene TRBV20-1 combines with J gene TRBJ1-1; D not certain. V was pared by 4 bases and J by 0 bases, with 6 bases between. This CDR3 is built from 12 residues. The germline gives CDR1 DFQATT, CDR2 SNEGSKA (reference sequence). Here the CDR3 reads CSAMAMNTEAFF. The DNA for the CDR3 is TGCAGTGCTATGGCAATGAACACTGAAGCTTTCTTT.

This clonotype has just a few counts. This chain uses TRBV24-1 with TRBJ1-6; D remains unclear. Germline V gene data show CDR1 as KGHDR and CDR2 as SFDVKD. The CDR3 is 15 amino acids. V lost 4 bases to trimming and J lost 3 bases, with 9 bases between them. The CDR3 is CATSDGGNYNSPLHF. The CDR3 nucleotides read TGTGCCACCAGTGACGGTGGTAACTATAATTCACCCCTCCACTTT.

Many counts were recorded for this clonotype. This chain links TRBV24-1 with TRBJ2-7, with 9 bases lining up with TRBD1. The CDR3 runs to 11 residues. The germline V gene encodes CDR1 KGHDR and CDR2 SFDVKD. V lost 10 bases and J lost 3; bases outside the gene matches: 0. The CDR3 sequence is CATGQGYEQYF. As DNA, the CDR3 is TGTGCCACGGGACAGGGCTACGAGCAGTACTTC.